These 31 T cell receptor beta chains were sequenced from one sample in a study of blood T cell repertoires in COVID-19 (dated by TCRdb to 2020 to 2022). The protocol used for the library was the immunoSEQ multiplex PCR assay. This is the immuneACCESS table as TCRdb keeps it, with only in-frame sequences that have V and J called. A part of the clones is gone; compared with another copy, unresolved V genes explain less than half, and the rest is unexplained. The sample profile shows about 240,000 clones; approximately 86% of them were found once. The top ten hold just over 3% of the sample. Input material: peripheral blood. The source is a woman in her twenties or thirties who had recovered from COVID-19.

The V and J genes are TRBV19 and TRBJ1-3; no clear D gene. The CDR3 is 14 amino acids. The V and J ends lost 2 bases and 0 bases respectively, with 5 bases between them. Germline V gene data show CDR1 as LNHDA and CDR2 as SQIVND (reference sequence). The CDR3 protein is CASSITDSGNTIYF. CDR3 bases: TGTGCCAGTAGTATAACTGACTCTGGAAACACCATATATTTT.

The table lists this clone with a few counts. The chain recombines TRBV5-4 with TRBJ2-2; perhaps TRBD1 as D (6 bases). Germline assignment: CDR1 SGHNT and CDR2 YYREEE (reference sequence). The V gene lost 0 bases and the J gene lost 1 base, with 7 bases spanning the gap. The CDR3 totals 15 residues. The CDR3 region is CASSLGTENTGELFF. CDR3 nucleotide sequence: TGTGCCAGCAGCTTGGGGACAGAGAACACCGGGGAGCTGTTTTTT. Supplemented by reference TRBV5-4 and TRBJ2-2, the full variable domain reads ETGVTQSPTHLIKTRGQQVTLRCSSQSGHNTVSWYQQALGQGPQFIFQYYREEENGRGNFPPRFSGLQFPNYSSELNVNALELDDSALYLCASSLGTENTGELFFGEGSRLTVL.

The V and J genes are TRBV3-1 (or the pseudogene TRBV3-2) and TRBJ1-6; D possibly corresponds to TRBD1 (6 bases). The CDR3 is 15 amino acids. V was cut by 4 bases and J by 7 bases, with 14 bases left in between. Germline V CDR1 and CDR2: LGHDT, YNNKEL (reference sequence). In nucleotides, the CDR3 is TGTGCCAGCAGCCTATGGACAGAAAGGAATTCACCCCTCCACTTT. Its translation is CASSLWTERNSPLHF.

The chain joins TRBV9 to TRBJ2-7, with D possibly being TRBD1 (6 bases). The germline V and J ends were trimmed by 0 bases and 5 bases, with 12 bases remaining between them. The length of the CDR3 is 14 residues. Germline-derived CDR1 and CDR2 are SGDLS and YYNGEE. This chain's CDR3 is CASSVGQGSHEQYF. The DNA for the CDR3 is TGTGCCAGCAGCGTAGGCCAGGGGAGCCACGAGCAGTACTTC.

J is TRBJ1-4 and V is TRBV3-1 (or the pseudogene TRBV3-2); 7 bases match TRBD1. The CDR3 consists of 18 residues. Losses at the gene ends were 4 bases for V and 7 bases for J; bases not matched to a gene: 18. Germline-derived CDR1 and CDR2 are LGHDT and YNNKEL (reference sequence). The CDR3 here is CASSPQGDGPGAREKLFF. CDR3 coding DNA: TGTGCCAGCAGCCCCCAGGGGGACGGCCCAGGGGCGCGTGAAAAACTGTTTTTT.

V usage is TRBV5-6 and J usage is TRBJ2-2; maybe TRBD2 (5 bases). The CDR3 totals 15 residues. Germline assignment: CDR1 SGHDT and CDR2 YYEEEE. Trimming removed 4 bases from V and 6 bases from J, with 16 bases in between. The CDR3 DNA reads as TGTGCCAGCAGCCTGCGGACGGGGAGCCCCGGGGAGCTGTTTTTT. Translation: CASSLRTGSPGELFF.

The rearrangement uses TRBV7-9 and TRBJ2-5; tentatively, D is TRBD1 (6 bases). There are 13 residues in the CDR3. With 5 bases removed from V and 5 bases from J, the gap between germline ends came to 12 bases. Germline V gives CDR1 SEHNR, CDR2 FQNEAQ (reference sequence). The CDR3 bases are TGTGCCAGCAGCCGGACAGTCCGGGAGACCCAGTACTTC. Translation gives CASSRTVRETQYF.

This rearrangement joins TRBV30 to TRBJ2-7, with D perhaps matching TRBD1 (5 bases). V gave up 8 bases and J gave up 0 bases, with 8 bases separating them. The CDR3 runs to 11 residues. Germline V lookup: CDR1 GTSNPN, CDR2 SVGIG (reference sequence). CDR3 sequence reads: CAATVSYEQYF. CDR3 nucleotides: TGTGCCGCGACAGTCTCCTACGAGCAGTACTTC.

The rearrangement links TRBV19 to TRBJ1-2; 7 positions agree with TRBD1. Trimming cost V 3 bases and J 3 bases; bases outside gene matches: 4. Germline CDR1 LNHDA, CDR2 SQIVND (reference sequence). The CDR3 contains 14 residues. For the CDR3, the DNA is TGTGCCAGTAGTATGGTCACAGGGGACTATGGCTACACCTTC. Translation gives CASSMVTGDYGYTF.

This clone was counted a single time. The chain is built from TRBV9 and TRBJ2-2; a possible D gene is TRBD1 (6 bases). The CDR3 has 14 amino acids. Germline CDR1 is SGDLS and CDR2 is YYNGEE. V was pared by 5 bases and J by 4 bases, with 12 bases between. The DNA for the CDR3 is TGTGCCAGCAGGGTGGACAGTTTCACCGGGGAGCTGTTTTTT. Protein: CASRVDSFTGELFF.

This clone was seen many times. The chain joins TRBV11-2 to TRBJ2-1, with TRBD1 identical over 7 bases. After removal of 0 bases from V and 7 bases from J, the junction contained 21 bases not matched to a gene. This CDR3 has 20 residues. Germline-derived CDR1 and CDR2 are SGHAT and FQNNGV. CDR3 region: CASSLDRIGGRVTGRNEQFF. The CDR3 coding sequence is TGTGCCAGCAGCTTAGATAGAATTGGAGGTAGGGTGACAGGGCGAAATGAGCAGTTCTTC. The variable domain in full, completed from reference TRBV11-2 and TRBJ2-1, reads EAGVAQSPRYKIIEKRQSVAFWCNPISGHATLYWYQQILGQGPKLLIQFQNNGVVDDSQLPKDRFSAERLKGVDSTLKIQPAKLEDSAVYLCASSLDRIGGRVTGRNEQFFGPGTRLTVL.

This rearrangement joins TRBV5-1 to TRBJ2-3, with D tentatively TRBD1 (6 bases). Germline V gene sequence: CDR1 SGHRS, CDR2 YFSETQ. Deletions cut 0 bases from V and 1 base from J, with 9 bases between. The CDR3 has 15 amino acids. The CDR3: CASSLGQVGTDTQYF. The CDR3 region has the DNA TGCGCCAGCAGCTTGGGACAGGTCGGCACAGATACGCAGTATTTT.

This chain connects TRBV11-2 to TRBJ1-6; 8 bases agree with TRBD1. V shed 5 bases and J 0 bases; nucleotides not matched to a gene: 9. Germline-derived CDR1 and CDR2 are SGHAT and FQNNGV. The CDR3 length is 18 residues. The CDR3 loop is CASSGRDRPSSYNSPLHF. CDR3 bases: TGTGCCAGCAGCGGACGGGACAGGCCGAGCTCCTATAATTCACCCCTCCACTTT. Drawing the rest from reference TRBV11-2 and TRBJ1-6, the complete variable domain is EAGVAQSPRYKIIEKRQSVAFWCNPISGHATLYWYQQILGQGPKLLIQFQNNGVVDDSQLPKDRFSAERLKGVDSTLKIQPAKLEDSAVYLCASSGRDRPSSYNSPLHFGNGTRLTVT.

The rearrangement links TRBV3-1 (or the pseudogene TRBV3-2) to TRBJ1-3; no clear D. V shed 3 bases and J shed 2 bases, with 11 bases lying between them. The V gene's germline CDR1 is LGHDT and CDR2 YNNKEL (reference sequence). The CDR3 is 15 amino acids. The CDR3 protein is CASSQEAGTGNTIYF. The CDR3 region has the DNA TGTGCCAGCAGCCAGGAAGCGGGCACTGGAAACACCATATATTTT.

V gene TRBV18 combines with J gene TRBJ1-2, with 7 bases identical to TRBD1. V shed 6 bases and J 5 bases; nucleotides not matched to a gene: 15. Germline CDR1 KGHSH, CDR2 LQKENI. The length of the CDR3 is 16 residues. The DNA for the CDR3 is TGTGCCAGCTCGCAAGCACCCACCGGGACAGCTTATGGCTACACCTTC. Translated: CASSQAPTGTAYGYTF. The full variable domain, in which reference TRBV18 and TRBJ1-2 provide the parts outside the CDR3, is NAGVMQNPRHLVRRRGQEARLRCSPMKGHSHVYWYRQLPEEGLKFMVYLQKENIIDESGMPKERFSAEFPKEGPSILRIQQVVRGDSAAYFCASSQAPTGTAYGYTFGSGTRLTVV.

The gene calls are TRBV7-8 and TRBJ1-5; 7 bases map to TRBD1. The CDR3 extends over 17 amino acids. V dropped 2 bases and J dropped 3; count of bases not matched to a gene: 10. Germline CDR1 SGHVS, CDR2 FQNEAQ. Here the CDR3 reads CASSLLGATGYNQPQHF. CDR3 nucleotide sequence: TGTGCCAGCAGCTTATTGGGGGCGACAGGGTACAATCAGCCCCAGCATTTT.

The rearrangement uses TRBV23-1 and TRBJ1-1, with 8 bases fitting TRBD1. TRBV23-1 is sorted into the ORF group, with uncertain function. The V and J ends lost 6 bases and 0 bases, in that order; junction bases with no gene match: 9. There are 16 residues in the CDR3. The CDR3 loop reads CASSRGQGGVNTEAFF. DNA of the CDR3: TGCGCCAGCAGCCGAGGACAGGGAGGGGTGAACACTGAAGCTTTCTTT.

This chain connects TRBV12-3 or TRBV12-4 to TRBJ1-1; TRBD1 matches at 8 bases. V shed 6 bases and J 6 bases; nucleotides not matched to a gene: 3. The CDR3 has 12 amino acids. CDR3 DNA sequence: TGTGCCAGCAGCCAACAGGGGGCTGAAGCTTTCTTT. The encoded protein is CASSQQGAEAFF.

The chain uses TRBV9 and TRBJ2-2; D gene unclear. Germline CDR1 reads SGDLS; CDR2 reads YYNGEE. The V gene lost 3 bases and the J gene lost 0 bases, with 15 bases spanning the gap. The CDR3 has 17 amino acids. CDR3 loop: CASSAVGLRSNTGELFF. Written as DNA, the CDR3 is TGTGCCAGCAGCGCGGTGGGCCTAAGGTCGAACACCGGGGAGCTGTTTTTT.

The V call is TRBV21-1, the J call TRBJ2-5; TRBD1 is taken as the D call from the table, unchecked against the DNA. TRBV21-1 is an annotated pseudogene. The CDR3 is made up of 16 amino acids. The DNA for the CDR3 is TGTGCCAGCAGCAATCCGGACAGGGGGCCGTTGGAGACCCAGTACTTC. The encoded protein is CASSNPDRGPLETQYF.

The chain has TRBV7-7 and TRBJ2-3, with a weak D call TRBD1 (5 bases). V lost 1 base and J 1 base, leaving 9 bases between the germline ends. The CDR3 sequence is 15 residues long. Per the germline V gene, CDR1 is SSHAT and CDR2 is FNYEAQ (reference sequence). This CDR3 is CASSLGQGGTDTQYF. The DNA of the CDR3 is TGTGCCAGCAGCTTAGGGCAGGGCGGCACAGATACGCAGTATTTT.

The chain combines TRBV2 with TRBJ2-3; 11 bases map to TRBD2. Germline lookup yields CDR1 SNHLY and CDR2 FYNNEI. Unmatched junction bases numbered 6, after V lost 7 bases and J lost 6 bases. The CDR3 sequence is 14 residues long. CDR3 coding DNA: TGTGCCAGCAAGCCACTAGCGGGGGTTGATACGCAGTATTTT. Translating gives CASKPLAGVDTQYF.

V is TRBV3-1 (or the pseudogene TRBV3-2) and J is TRBJ2-3; D gene unclear. The CDR3 is 12 amino acids. Trimming stripped 4 bases from V and 3 bases from J, with 5 bases between. CDR1 is LGHDT and CDR2 is YNNKEL in the germline V gene (reference sequence). CDR3 region: CASSRTTDTQYF. The CDR3 DNA follows: TGTGCCAGCAGCCGAACAACAGATACGCAGTATTTT.

The rearrangement uses TRBV20-1 and TRBJ2-5, with TRBD2 matching 9 bases. This CDR3 comprises 13 residues. Trimming removed 3 bases from V and 5 bases from J; junction bases left unmatched: 4. From germline, CDR1 is DFQATT and CDR2 SNEGSKA (reference sequence). The CDR3 DNA follows: TGCAGTGCTAGTATTACTAGCGGGGAGACCCAGTACTTC. Protein product: CSASITSGETQYF.

This clone was detected only a few times. At one end, the junction sequence differs from germline, possibly due to a read error. This chain connects TRBV6-5 to TRBJ1-1; TRBD1 aligns across 8 bases. The CDR3 spans 15 residues. The germline CDR1 and CDR2 sequences are MNHEY and SVGAGI. In nucleotides, the CDR3 is TGTGCCAGCAATACTCGGACAGGGACGAACTCTGAAGCTTTCTTT. Residues: CASNTRTGTNSEAFF.

The chain is built from TRBV15 and TRBJ2-6, with D possibly matching TRBD1 (5 bases). CDR3 length: 18 residues. Deletions cut 3 bases from V and 0 bases from J, with 15 bases between. CDR1 is LNHNV and CDR2 is YYDKDF in the germline V gene (reference sequence). The CDR3 region is CATSRPKGVSSGANVLTF. CDR3 coding DNA: TGTGCCACCAGCAGGCCGAAAGGGGTGAGCTCTGGGGCCAACGTCCTGACTTTC.

This chain links TRBV3-1 (or the pseudogene TRBV3-2) with TRBJ1-4; no clear D. The length of the CDR3 is 13 residues. Germline V CDR1 and CDR2: LGHDT, YNNKEL (reference sequence). V lost 4 bases, J lost 8 bases, and 11 bases lay in between. CDR3 DNA sequence: TGTGCCAGCAGCCGACGCGGGGAGGAAAAACTGTTTTTT. Residues: CASSRRGEEKLFF.

J is TRBJ2-1 and V is TRBV5-4; 10 nucleotides agree with TRBD2. Germline CDR1 SGHNT, CDR2 YYREEE (reference sequence). The CDR3 is 14 amino acids. V gave up 0 bases and J gave up 11 bases; unmatched junction bases: 5. The CDR3 sequence is CASSLGTSGQQQFF. The CDR3 bases are TGTGCCAGCAGCTTGGGGACTAGCGGACAACAGCAGTTCTTC. Looking up the rest from reference TRBV5-4 and TRBJ2-1 gives the full variable domain: ETGVTQSPTHLIKTRGQQVTLRCSSQSGHNTVSWYQQALGQGPQFIFQYYREEENGRGNFPPRFSGLQFPNYSSELNVNALELDDSALYLCASSLGTSGQQQFFGPGTRLTVL.

This clone was observed a single time. The CDR3 region is CASRRTGQNTEAFF. As DNA, the CDR3 is TGTGCCAGCAGGCGGACAGGACAGAACACTGAAGCTTTCTTT. The chain uses TRBV7-9 and TRBJ1-1, with 7 bases lining up with TRBD1. Germline CDR1 reads SEHNR; CDR2 reads FQNEAQ (reference sequence). V dropped 6 bases and J dropped 1; count of bases not matched to a gene: 5. The CDR3 has 14 amino acids.

This clone was detected once. The J gene is TRBJ1-4, the V gene TRBV3-1 (or the pseudogene TRBV3-2); 7 bases match TRBD1. With V trimmed by 6 bases and J by 8 bases, 9 bases remained unmatched. The CDR3 contains 14 residues. In germline, CDR1 is LGHDT, CDR2 YNNKEL (reference sequence). The CDR3 loop is CASSRTGGSEKLFF. The DNA for the CDR3 is TGTGCCAGCAGTCGGACAGGAGGGAGCGAAAAACTGTTTTTT.

V and J are TRBV3-1 (or the pseudogene TRBV3-2) and TRBJ1-2, with D perhaps TRBD1 (5 bases). The length of the CDR3 is 13 residues. Germline-derived CDR1 and CDR2 are LGHDT and YNNKEL (reference sequence). The V end lost 0 bases, the J end lost 8 bases, and 10 bases lay between the germline ends. CDR3 protein: CASSQDRVGGYTF. In DNA, the CDR3 is TGTGCCAGCAGCCAAGACAGGGTGGGGGGCTACACCTTC.